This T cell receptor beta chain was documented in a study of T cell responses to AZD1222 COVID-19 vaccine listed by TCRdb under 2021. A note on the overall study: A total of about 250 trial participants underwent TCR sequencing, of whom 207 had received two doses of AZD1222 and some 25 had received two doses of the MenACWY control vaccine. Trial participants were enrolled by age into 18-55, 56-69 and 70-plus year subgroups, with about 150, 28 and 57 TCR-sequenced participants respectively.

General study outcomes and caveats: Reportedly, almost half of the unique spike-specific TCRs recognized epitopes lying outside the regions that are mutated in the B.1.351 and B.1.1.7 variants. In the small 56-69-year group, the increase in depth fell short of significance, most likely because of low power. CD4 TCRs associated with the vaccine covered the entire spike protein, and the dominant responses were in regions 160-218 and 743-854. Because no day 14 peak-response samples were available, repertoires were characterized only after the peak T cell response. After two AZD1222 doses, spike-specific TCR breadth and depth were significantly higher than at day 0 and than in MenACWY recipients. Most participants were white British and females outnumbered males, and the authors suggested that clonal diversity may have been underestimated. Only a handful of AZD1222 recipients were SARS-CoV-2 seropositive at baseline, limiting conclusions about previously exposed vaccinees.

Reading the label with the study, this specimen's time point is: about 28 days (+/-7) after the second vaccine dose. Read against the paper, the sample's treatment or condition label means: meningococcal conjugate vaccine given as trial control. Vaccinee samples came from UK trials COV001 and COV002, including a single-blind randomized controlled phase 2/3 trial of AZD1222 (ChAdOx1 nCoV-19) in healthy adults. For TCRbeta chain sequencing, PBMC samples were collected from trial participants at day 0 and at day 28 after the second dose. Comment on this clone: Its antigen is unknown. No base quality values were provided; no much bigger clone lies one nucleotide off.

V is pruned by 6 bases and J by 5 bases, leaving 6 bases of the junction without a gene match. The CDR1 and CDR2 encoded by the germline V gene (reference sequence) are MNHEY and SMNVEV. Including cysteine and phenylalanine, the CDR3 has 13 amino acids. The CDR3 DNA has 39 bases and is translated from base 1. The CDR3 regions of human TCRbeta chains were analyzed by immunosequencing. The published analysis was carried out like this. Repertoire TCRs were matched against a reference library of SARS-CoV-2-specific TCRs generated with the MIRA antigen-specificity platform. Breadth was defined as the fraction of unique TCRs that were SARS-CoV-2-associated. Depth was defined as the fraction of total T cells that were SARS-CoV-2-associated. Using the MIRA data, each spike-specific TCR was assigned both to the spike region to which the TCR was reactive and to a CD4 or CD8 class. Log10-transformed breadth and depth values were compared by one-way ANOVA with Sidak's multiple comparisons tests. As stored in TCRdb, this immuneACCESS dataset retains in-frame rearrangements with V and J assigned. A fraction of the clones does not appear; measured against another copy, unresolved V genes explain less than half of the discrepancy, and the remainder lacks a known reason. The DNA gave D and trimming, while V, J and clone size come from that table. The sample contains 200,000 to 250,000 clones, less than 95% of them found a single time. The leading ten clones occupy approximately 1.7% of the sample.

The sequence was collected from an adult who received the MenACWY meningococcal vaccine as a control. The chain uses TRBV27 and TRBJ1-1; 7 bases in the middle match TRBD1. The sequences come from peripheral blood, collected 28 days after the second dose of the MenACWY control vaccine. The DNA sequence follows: TGTGCCAGCAGAGGGGGCTCGGGTACTGAAGCTTTCTTT. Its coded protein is CASRGGSGTEAFF.